The 2 T cell receptor beta chains below were found in one sample sequenced in a study of PD-L1 blockade in urothelial cancer. Generated by immunoSEQ multiplex PCR, the TCRdb table keeps only in-frame clones and is missing some. This table has roughly 45,000 clones, approximately 90% appearing once. The sequencing used PBMCs, collected around atezolizumab (anti-PD-L1) treatment. These TCRs come from a man between 60 and 70 years old with urothelial cancer.

The chain joins TRBV18 to TRBJ2-7, with a possible D match to TRBD1 (6 bases). Trimming removed 1 base at V and 3 bases at J, with 16 bases between. The germline V gene encodes CDR1 KGHSH and CDR2 LQKENI. The CDR3 spans 16 residues. The CDR3 reads CASSPLQLSTGYEQYF. In DNA, the CDR3 is TGTGCCAGCTCACCACTCCAACTCTCGACAGGCTACGAGCAGTACTTC.

This clone came up once. The rearrangement joins TRBV30 to TRBJ2-5, with 9 positions matching TRBD2. Per germline, CDR1 GTSNPN and CDR2 SVGIG (reference sequence). This CDR3 region has 14 residues. V was clipped by 2 bases and J by 5 bases; unmatched bases: 6. The CDR3 DNA reads as TGTGCCTGGAGTCCGGGACTAGCAGCCGAGACCCAGTACTTC. Its protein is CAWSPGLAAETQYF.